Listed here is a single TCR beta chain. This CDR3 spans 15 amino acids. Deletions cut 2 bases from V and 8 bases from J, with 16 bases between. Germline V gene data show CDR1 as LGHDT and CDR2 as YNNKEL (reference sequence). Those enrolled in Seattle joined during active infection and were followed longitudinally afterward. The source of the sample is a study of blood T cell repertoires in COVID-19. Whole-study context: Some COVID-19 samples were acute and others convalescent; all came from the United States, Italy and Spain. T cells, B-cell-depleted T cells, or PBMCs supplied cDNA or gDNA.

TCRdb keeps only in-frame clones here, not all; method: immunoSEQ multiplex PCR. The sample records roughly 200,000 clones, 75% to 85% being singletons. Sequencing input: peripheral blood. This TCR was sampled from a woman aged 35 to 49 with COVID-19, enrolled during active disease. The chain is built from TRBV3-1 (or the pseudogene TRBV3-2) and TRBJ2-1; D not certain. The CDR3 DNA is TGTGCCAGCAGCCAAACCGTTAACCCAGAGGATGAGCAGTTCTTC. It codes for CASSQTVNPEDEQFF.